These 27 T cell receptor beta chains were sequenced from one sample in a study of Graves' ophthalmopathy and Graves' hyperthyroidism. RNA transcripts were the template, and TCR beta CDR3 regions were amplified from them. HTBI-primed first-round RT-PCR preceded second-round multiplex PCR. Using its own MiXCR run on the multiplex PCR reads, TCRdb lists one record per CDR3 protein. This table has hundreds of thousands of distinct CDR3 sequences, about a fifth appearing once. Sequenced sample: peripheral blood. Source of these receptors: a woman between 50 and 59 years old with Graves' ophthalmopathy.

This clonotype was recorded many times. The chain has TRBV28 and TRBJ2-7; 9 bases line up with TRBD2. The CDR3 covers 17 residues. J gave up 5 bases and V 2 bases, and 13 bases lay outside the gene matches. Germline CDR1 reads MDHEN; CDR2 reads SYDVKM. The CDR3 coding sequence is TGTGCCAGCAGTTTAAATGTCTTAGCGGGAGCGGGCCACGAGCAGTACTTC. Protein product: CASSLNVLAGAGHEQYF.

This clonotype was observed at least ten times. V usage is TRBV6-5 and J usage is TRBJ2-3, with a weak D call TRBD2 (6 bases). The CDR3 totals 15 residues. V was cut by 0 bases and J by 4 bases, with 11 bases left in between. The germline V gene has CDR1 MNHEY and CDR2 SVGAGI. CDR3 protein: CASSYSPSGSDTQYF. The DNA for the CDR3 is TGTGCCAGCAGTTACTCTCCGAGCGGGTCAGATACGCAGTATTTT.

This clonotype has just a few counts. The chain combines TRBV6-2 or TRBV6-3 with TRBJ1-1; D remains ambiguous. Trimming left V 10 bases short and J 1 base short, with 19 bases between. Germline-derived CDR1 and CDR2 are MNHEY and SVGEGT. The CDR3 runs to 15 residues. The CDR3 region is CATLPLTRSNTEAFF. Here the CDR3 DNA reads TGTGCCACCTTACCCCTGACACGTTCGAACACTGAAGCTTTCTTT.

Ten or more counts support this clonotype. The J gene is TRBJ2-7, the V gene TRBV4-1; TRBD2 might be the D (6 bases). Germline-derived CDR1 and CDR2 are MGHRA and YSYEKL. The V end lost 4 bases, the J end lost 3 bases, and 10 bases lay between the germline ends. The CDR3 is 13 amino acids. The CDR3 spells CASSRGEGYEQYF. As DNA, the CDR3 is TGCGCCAGCAGCCGCGGGGAAGGCTACGAGCAGTACTTC.

The chain couples TRBV4-1 to TRBJ1-2, with a weak D call TRBD1 (6 bases). Per the germline V gene, CDR1 is MGHRA and CDR2 is YSYEKL. The CDR3 sequence is 15 residues long. Trimming removed 2 bases at V and 4 bases at J, with 14 bases between. CDR3: CASSQRFGGAYGYTF. DNA for the CDR3: TGCGCCAGCAGCCAACGATTCGGGGGGGCCTATGGCTACACCTTC.

This clonotype was recorded at least ten times. The rearrangement uses TRBV19 and TRBJ1-5; D gene ambiguous. V lost 6 bases to trimming and J lost 1 base, with 19 bases between them. The CDR3 length is 17 residues. Germline V CDR1 and CDR2: LNHDA, SQIVND (reference sequence). The CDR3 loop is CASRPTVIDWSNQPQHF. The CDR3 DNA reads TGTGCCAGTAGACCGACCGTAATCGATTGGAGCAATCAGCCCCAGCATTTT.

This clonotype came up once. This chain connects TRBV12-5 to TRBJ1-5; D unresolved. The germline V gene has CDR1 LGHNT and CDR2 FRNRAP. Trimming removed 2 bases at V and 6 bases at J, with 8 bases between. The CDR3 length is 13 residues. DNA of the CDR3: TGTGCTAGTGGTTTGACTTGGTCTCAGCCCCAGCATTTT. Encoded protein: CASGLTWSQPQHF.

This clonotype was observed at least ten times. The rearrangement uses TRBV12-3 or TRBV12-4 and TRBJ2-7, with D tentatively TRBD1 or TRBD2 (5 bases each). Trimming pared 5 bases from V and 5 bases from J, leaving 19 bases between. The length of the CDR3 is 15 residues. CDR3 residues: CASSAGASYTNEQYF. CDR3 bases: TGTGCCAGCAGTGCCGGGGCCTCTTACACCAACGAGCAGTACTTC.

On this clonotype itself: A much larger clone lies one base from this, so it may be a read error. This chain links TRBV29-1 with TRBJ1-5; D gene uncertain. Per germline, CDR1 SQVTM and CDR2 ANQGSEA. This CDR3 spans 12 amino acids. Between the trimmed V and J ends, which lost 5 bases and 1 base, there was a span of 6 bases. DNA of the CDR3: TGCAGCGTTAGGGTCAGCAATCAGCCCCAGCATTTT. Translated, it gives CSVRVSNQPQHF.

This clonotype was seen ten or more times. The J gene is TRBJ2-5, the V gene TRBV20-1; D perhaps matches TRBD2 (6 bases). V lost 4 bases, J lost 2 bases, and 11 bases lay in between. CDR3 size: 13 residues. Germline lookup yields CDR1 DFQATT and CDR2 SNEGSKA (reference sequence). CDR3 loop: CSATRTKQETQYF. The CDR3 region has the DNA TGCAGTGCTACCAGGACTAAACAAGAGACCCAGTACTTC.

This clonotype was observed at least ten times. The CDR3 here is CSASRLADTGAKNIQYF. The CDR3 DNA sequence: TGCAGTGCTAGCCGGCTAGCGGATACCGGAGCCAAAAACATTCAGTACTTC. This rearrangement joins TRBV20-1 to TRBJ2-4, with 7 bases aligning to TRBD2. Germline lookup yields CDR1 DFQATT and CDR2 SNEGSKA (reference sequence). The length of the CDR3 is 17 residues. The J segment lost 0 bases and the V segment lost 3 bases, leaving 11 bases of the junction unmatched.

There are many counts of this clonotype. The chain couples TRBV27 to TRBJ2-2, with D perhaps matching TRBD1 or TRBD2 (6 bases each). CDR3 length: 15 amino acids. CDR1 and CDR2 (germline): MNHEY, SMNVEV (reference sequence). The germline V and J ends were trimmed by 2 bases and 3 bases, with 10 bases remaining between them. The CDR3 DNA reads TGTGCCAGCAGTTTAGCCCGGGGGCACACCGGGGAGCTGTTTTTT. Protein product: CASSLARGHTGELFF.

This clonotype was counted at least ten times. The V and J genes are TRBV20-1 and TRBJ2-7; 8 bases align to TRBD2. The germline V gene has CDR1 DFQATT and CDR2 SNEGSKA (reference sequence). This CDR3 comprises 16 residues. Trimming took 0 bases from V and 0 from J; bases not matched to a gene: 7. The CDR3 DNA sequence: TGCAGTGCTAGAGATCTGCAAGCGGGAGTCTCCTACGAGCAGTACTTC. Translated: CSARDLQAGVSYEQYF.

The chain employs TRBV12-3 or TRBV12-4 and TRBJ1-3; TRBD1 might be the D (5 bases). This CDR3 has 14 residues. Trimming took 8 bases from V and 7 from J, leaving 18 bases between them. The CDR3 nucleotides read TGTGCCAGCGGGGACTCCAACCAGCGGAACACCATATATTTT. Translating gives CASGDSNQRNTIYF.

The table lists this clonotype with a few counts. The V and J genes are TRBV12-3 or TRBV12-4 and TRBJ2-7, with TRBD2 as a possible D gene (5 bases). The CDR3 has 13 amino acids. Trimming removed 1 base at V and 7 bases at J, with 11 bases between. The CDR3 bases are TGTGCCAGCAGTTTAGGTGGACTGGGGGAGCAGTACTTC. Protein sequence: CASSLGGLGEQYF.

The sample holds many counts of this clonotype. J is TRBJ2-7 and V is TRBV6-5; possibly TRBD1 for D (6 bases). CDR3 length: 13 residues. Trimming cost V 6 bases and J 3 bases, with 12 bases left between them. CDR1 and CDR2 (germline): MNHEY, SVGAGI. This CDR3 is CASRATGIYEQYF. CDR3 DNA: TGTGCCAGCAGAGCCACAGGGATCTACGAGCAGTACTTC.

Ten or more counts support this clonotype. The V and J genes are TRBV6-5 and TRBJ2-5; no firm D call. Trimming left V 6 bases short and J 5 bases short, with 16 bases between. The germline V gene has CDR1 MNHEY and CDR2 SVGAGI. This CDR3 comprises 14 residues. This chain's CDR3 is CASSPNGPRETQYF. Here the CDR3 DNA reads TGTGCCAGCAGCCCGAACGGCCCTCGGGAGACCCAGTACTTC.

This clonotype was observed many times. The chain couples TRBV28 to TRBJ1-2, with a possible D match to TRBD1 (5 bases). V lost 8 bases, J lost 4 bases, and 11 bases lay in between. Looked up from germline, CDR1 is MDHEN and CDR2 is SYDVKM. CDR3 length: 12 amino acids. The CDR3 DNA follows: TGTGCCAGCCAATCCGGGGGCTATGGCTACACCTTC. Encoded protein: CASQSGGYGYTF.

The genes are TRBV24-1 and TRBJ2-7; the D gene is possibly TRBD1 (9 bases). The length of the CDR3 is 17 residues. The V end was cut by 2 bases, the J end by 5 bases, with 21 bases between. CDR1 and CDR2 from the germline V gene are KGHDR and SFDVKD. This chain's CDR3 is CATSDSRGGTGSDEQYF. In DNA, the CDR3 is TGTGCCACCAGTGATTCTCGGGGGGGGACAGGGAGCGACGAGCAGTACTTC.

This chain connects TRBV27 to TRBJ1-5; 7 bases are shared with TRBD1. With 2 bases clipped from V and 1 base from J, the junction kept 2 bases outside the gene matches. CDR3 length: 15 residues. Germline lookup yields CDR1 MNHEY and CDR2 SMNVEV (reference sequence). CDR3 in DNA: TGTGCCAGCAGTTTACACAGGGGAAGCAATCAGCCCCAGCATTTT. Protein: CASSLHRGSNQPQHF.

Only a few counts were recorded for this clonotype. The chain combines TRBV20-1 with TRBJ2-7; 8 bases align to TRBD1. The CDR3 runs to 14 residues. Germline V CDR1 and CDR2: DFQATT, SNEGSKA (reference sequence). V was pared by 0 bases and J by 3 bases, with 4 bases of the junction left unmatched. CDR3 sequence: CSARDQDRDYEQYF. CDR3 coding DNA: TGCAGTGCTAGAGATCAGGACAGGGACTACGAGCAGTACTTC.

This clonotype occurred many times. The genes are TRBV28 and TRBJ1-1; TRBD1 agrees at 7 bases. The J segment lost 7 bases and the V segment lost 8 bases, leaving 10 bases of the junction unmatched. The CDR3 is made up of 13 amino acids. The germline CDR1 and CDR2 sequences are MDHEN and SYDVKM. CDR3 sequence reads: CASGSRDSLEAFF. As DNA, the CDR3 is TGTGCCAGCGGGTCCCGGGACAGTCTTGAAGCTTTCTTT.

The rearrangement uses TRBV18 and TRBJ1-1; D is perhaps TRBD1 (5 bases). Germline V gene data show CDR1 as KGHSH and CDR2 as LQKENI. Trimming pared 1 base from V and 6 bases from J, leaving 12 bases between. The CDR3 is made up of 14 amino acids. The CDR3 region has the DNA TGTGCCAGCTCACCACGGCGGGGACGCTCTGAAGCTTTCTTT. Protein sequence: CASSPRRGRSEAFF.

This clonotype has ten or more counts. The chain has TRBV11-2 and TRBJ2-7; 9 nucleotides match TRBD1. Losses at the gene ends were 7 bases for V and 4 bases for J; bases not matched to a gene: 8. This CDR3 spans 14 amino acids. Per the germline V gene, CDR1 is SGHAT and CDR2 is FQNNGV. The CDR3 nucleotides are TGTGCCAGCAATAAACAGGGGGCTGAGTACGAGCAGTACTTC. This gives the protein CASNKQGAEYEQYF.

This clonotype has just one count. This chain uses TRBV20-1 with TRBJ1-2; no clear D gene. There are 14 residues in the CDR3. The ends were cut back, 0 bases at V and 4 bases at J, with 12 bases in the middle. Per germline, CDR1 DFQATT and CDR2 SNEGSKA (reference sequence). The CDR3 here is CSARDTSGSYGYTF. The CDR3 region has the DNA TGCAGTGCTAGAGATACGTCAGGCAGCTATGGCTACACCTTC.

In its sample, this clonotype was seen many times. J is TRBJ1-6 and V is TRBV4-2; 7 positions match TRBD1. The germline V gene encodes CDR1 LGHNA and CDR2 YNFKEQ. With 0 bases clipped from V and 7 bases from J, the junction kept 6 bases outside the gene matches. The CDR3 loop spans 16 amino acids. The CDR3 sequence: CASSQDPGTANSPLHF. CDR3 bases: TGTGCCAGCAGCCAAGATCCCGGGACAGCCAATTCACCCCTCCACTTT.

This clonotype was seen repeatedly, ten times or more. This rearrangement joins TRBV20-1 to TRBJ1-5, with D unresolved. The CDR3 sequence is 13 residues long. CDR1 is DFQATT and CDR2 is SNEGSKA in the germline V gene (reference sequence). Deletions cut 2 bases from V and 9 bases from J, with 14 bases between. The DNA of the CDR3 is TGCAGTGCTAGAAGGGCACCCATGGGGCCCCAGCATTTT. It encodes CSARRAPMGPQHF.